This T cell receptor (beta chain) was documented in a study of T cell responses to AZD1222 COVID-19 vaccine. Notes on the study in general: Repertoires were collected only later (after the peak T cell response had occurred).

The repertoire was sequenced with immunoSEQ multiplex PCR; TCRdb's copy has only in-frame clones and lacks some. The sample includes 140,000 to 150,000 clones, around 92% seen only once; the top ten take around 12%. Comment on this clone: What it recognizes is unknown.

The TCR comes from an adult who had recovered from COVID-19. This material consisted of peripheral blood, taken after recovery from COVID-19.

This CDR3 is CASSYSIDGYEKLFF. For the CDR3, the DNA is TGTGCCAGCAGTTACTCGATAGACGGGTATGAAAAACTGTTTTTT. This chain connects TRBV6-5 to TRBJ1-4; D gene ambiguous. V gave up 0 bases and J gave up 6 bases, with 11 bases separating them. Germline V gene sequence: CDR1 MNHEY, CDR2 SVGAGI. The CDR3 has 15 amino acids.